The clone carrying this TCR beta chain is a singleton in its sample. Its specificity is not known. Profiling relied on immunoSEQ multiplex PCR, and the TCRdb table lists in-frame clones only, not all of them. Among about 100,000 clones listed, more than 75% were seen once. This entry is derived from a study of T cell responses to AZD1222 COVID-19 vaccine. Study conclusions and caveats: Only a handful of people who got AZD1222 tested seropositive at baseline. Epitopes outside B.1.351 and B.1.1.7 mutated regions reportedly drew nearly half of spike TCRs. Only after the peak T cell response were repertoires sampled. Among vaccine-associated CD4 TCRs, coverage spanned spike, with dominance at 160-218 and 743-854.

Looked up from germline, CDR1 is SEHNR and CDR2 is FQNEAQ (reference sequence). This CDR3 spans 18 amino acids. Losses at the gene ends were 1 base for V and 1 base for J; bases not matched to a gene: 10. Sequenced here: peripheral blood, sampled 28 days after the second dose of the MenACWY control vaccine. This clonotype was obtained from an adult who received the MenACWY meningococcal vaccine as a control. The V and J genes are TRBV7-9 and TRBJ2-1, with TRBD2 identical over 7 bases. The CDR3 DNA reads as TGTGCCAGCAGCTTAGGTCGCCGCGGGGGTAGGTCCTACAATGAGCAGTTCTTC. Its translation is CASSLGRRGGRSYNEQFF.